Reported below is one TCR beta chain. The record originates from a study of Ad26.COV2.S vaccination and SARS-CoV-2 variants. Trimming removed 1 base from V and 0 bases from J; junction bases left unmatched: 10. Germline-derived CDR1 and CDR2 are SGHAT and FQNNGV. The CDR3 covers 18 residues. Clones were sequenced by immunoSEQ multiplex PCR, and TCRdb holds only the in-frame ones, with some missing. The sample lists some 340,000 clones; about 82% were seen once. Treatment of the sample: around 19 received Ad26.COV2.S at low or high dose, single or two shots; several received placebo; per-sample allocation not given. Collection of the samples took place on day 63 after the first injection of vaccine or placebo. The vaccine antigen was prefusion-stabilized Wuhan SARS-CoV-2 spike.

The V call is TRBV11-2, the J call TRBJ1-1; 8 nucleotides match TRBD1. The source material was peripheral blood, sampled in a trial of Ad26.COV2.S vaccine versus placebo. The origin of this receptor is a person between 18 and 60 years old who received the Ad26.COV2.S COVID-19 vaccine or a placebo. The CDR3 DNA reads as TGTGCCAGCAGCTTAGTATTAACAGGGGGGGACCTGAACACTGAAGCTTTCTTT. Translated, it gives CASSLVLTGGDLNTEAFF. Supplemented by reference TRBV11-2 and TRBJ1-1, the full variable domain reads EAGVAQSPRYKIIEKRQSVAFWCNPISGHATLYWYQQILGQGPKLLIQFQNNGVVDDSQLPKDRFSAERLKGVDSTLKIQPAKLEDSAVYLCASSLVLTGGDLNTEAFFGQGTRLTVV.